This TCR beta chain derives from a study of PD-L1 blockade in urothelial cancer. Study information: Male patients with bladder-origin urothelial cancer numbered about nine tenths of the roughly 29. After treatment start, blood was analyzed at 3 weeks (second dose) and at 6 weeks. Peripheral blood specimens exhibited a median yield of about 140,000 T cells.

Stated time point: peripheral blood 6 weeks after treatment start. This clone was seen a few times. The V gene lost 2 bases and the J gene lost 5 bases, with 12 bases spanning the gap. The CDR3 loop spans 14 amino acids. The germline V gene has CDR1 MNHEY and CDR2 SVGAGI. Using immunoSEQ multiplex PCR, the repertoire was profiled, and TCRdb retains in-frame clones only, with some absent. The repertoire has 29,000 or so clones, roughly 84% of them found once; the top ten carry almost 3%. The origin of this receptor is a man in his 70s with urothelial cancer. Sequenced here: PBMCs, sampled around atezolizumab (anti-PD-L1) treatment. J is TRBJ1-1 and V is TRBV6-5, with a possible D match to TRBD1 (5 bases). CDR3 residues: CASSYKGAGTEAFF. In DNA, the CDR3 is TGTGCCAGCAGTTACAAAGGGGCCGGGACTGAAGCTTTCTTT.